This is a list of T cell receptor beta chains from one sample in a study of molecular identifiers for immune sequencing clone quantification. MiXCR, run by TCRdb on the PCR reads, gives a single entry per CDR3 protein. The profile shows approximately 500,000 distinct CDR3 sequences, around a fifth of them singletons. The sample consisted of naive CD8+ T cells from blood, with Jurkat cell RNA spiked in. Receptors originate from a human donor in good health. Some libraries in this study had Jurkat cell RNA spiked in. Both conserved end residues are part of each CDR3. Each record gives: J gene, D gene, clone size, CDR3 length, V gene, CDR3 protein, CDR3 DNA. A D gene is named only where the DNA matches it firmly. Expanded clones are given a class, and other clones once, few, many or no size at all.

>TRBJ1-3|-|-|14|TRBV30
CAWSVQDTGNTIYF
TGTGCCTGGAGTGTGCAGGACACTGGAAACACCATATATTTT
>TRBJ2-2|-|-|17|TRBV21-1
CASTLGLCGANTGELFF
TGTGCCAGCACCCTTGGCCTGTGCGGAGCGAACACCGGGGAGCTGTTTTTT
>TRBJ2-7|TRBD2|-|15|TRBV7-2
CASSGSGRASYEQYF
TGTGCCAGCAGCGGTAGCGGGAGGGCCTCCTACGAGCAGTACTTC
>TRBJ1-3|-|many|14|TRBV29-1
CSVVIEGSGNTIYF
TGCAGCGTTGTGATTGAGGGTTCTGGAAACACCATATATTTT
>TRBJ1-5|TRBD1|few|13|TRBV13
CASSSDRGQPQHF
TGTGCCAGCAGCAGCGACAGGGGCCAGCCCCAGCATTTT
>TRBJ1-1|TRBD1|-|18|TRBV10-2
CASSDATARATGEHEAFF
TGCGCCAGCAGTGATGCAACGGCTCGTGCGACAGGGGAACATGAAGCTTTCTTT
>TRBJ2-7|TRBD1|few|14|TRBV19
CASSKDTGDYEQYF
TGTGCCAGTAGTAAGGACACAGGGGACTACGAGCAGTACTTC
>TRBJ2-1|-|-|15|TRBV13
CASSLGAPGMDEQFF
TGTGCCAGCAGCTTAGGTGCCCCTGGGATGGATGAGCAGTTCTTC
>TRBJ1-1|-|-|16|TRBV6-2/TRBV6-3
CASSYPTGAPNTEAFF
TGTGCCAGCAGTTACCCGACCGGGGCCCCGAACACTGAAGCTTTCTTT
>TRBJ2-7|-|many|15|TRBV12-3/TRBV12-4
CASSPGLDLSYEQYF
TGTGCCAGCAGTCCTGGCCTAGACCTCTCCTACGAGCAGTACTTC
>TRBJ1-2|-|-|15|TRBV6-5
CASSYLTSSYYGYAF
TGTGCCAGCAGTTACTTGACAAGTTCGTACTATGGCTACGCCTTC
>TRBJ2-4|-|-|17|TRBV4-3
CAGSQDWAGGSKNIQYF
TGCGCCGGCAGCCAAGATTGGGCAGGGGGGTCCAAAAACATTCAGTACTTC
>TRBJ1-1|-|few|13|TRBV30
CAWRPPGASEAFF
TGTGCCTGGAGGCCCCCGGGGGCGTCTGAAGCTTTCTTT
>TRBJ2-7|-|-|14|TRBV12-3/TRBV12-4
CASSSTGVRDEQYF
TGTGCCAGCAGCAGTACTGGTGTTAGGGACGAGCAGTACTTC
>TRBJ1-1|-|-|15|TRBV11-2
CASSLFEGMNTEAFF
TGTGCCAGCAGCTTATTTGAGGGGATGAACACTGAAGCTTTCTTT
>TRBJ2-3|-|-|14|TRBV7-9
CASSSSGSPDTQYF
TGTGCCAGCAGCTCATCAGGATCTCCAGATACGCAGTATTTT
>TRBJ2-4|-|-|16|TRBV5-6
CASSPTYGAAEAIQYF
TGTGCCAGCAGCCCAACTTATGGGGCCGCGGAGGCCATTCAGTACTTC